This T cell receptor (beta chain) is drawn from a study of siplizumab effects on memory and regulatory T cells. Germline V lookup: CDR1 SEHNR, CDR2 FQNEAQ (reference sequence). The CDR3 totals 11 residues. The V gene lost 2 bases and the J gene lost 5 bases, with 2 bases spanning the gap. The repertoire was sequenced with immunoSEQ multiplex PCR; TCRdb's copy has only in-frame clones and lacks some. Of some 97,000 clones in the sample, more than 85% were seen once. The sequenced sample consisted of CD4+ T cells sorted from blood. The gene calls are TRBV7-9 and TRBJ2-3; D remains ambiguous. This sequence was found in a human donor in good health. The CDR3 sequence is CASSLLDTQYF. CDR3 bases: TGTGCCAGCAGCTTATTAGATACGCAGTATTTT.